The source of this T cell receptor (beta chain) is a study of cytomegalovirus exposure and HLA in healthy donors. Findings of the study overall: Common viral pathogens seemed, in a later analysis, to connect with several of the most significant clusters. Using a false discovery rate of 0.05, a later analysis showed that about 16,000 TCR beta sequences were associated with HLA alleles.

The table lists this clone with a count of one. Its antigen is currently unknown. V lost 3 bases and J 0 bases, leaving 14 bases between the germline ends. This CDR3 is 16 amino acids long. The V gene's germline CDR1 is LNHDA and CDR2 SQIVND (reference sequence). 13 Jbeta primers and 60 Vbeta primers were used for the PCR. Libraries were prepared by immunoSEQ multiplex PCR; TCRdb keeps only in-frame clonotypes and omits some of them. Among roughly 120,000 clones listed, approximately 80% were seen once. The chain carries TRBV19 and TRBJ1-1; D remains unclear. The TCR originated in a human donor in good health. Sample: PBMCs. CDR3 nucleotides: TGTGCCAGTAGTATTCTAAGTGCACAGTTGAACACTGAAGCTTTCTTT. It yields the protein CASSILSAQLNTEAFF.